What follows describes a single T cell receptor (beta chain). The entry originates in a study of blood T cell repertoires in COVID-19. Looking at the study overall: Whether acute or convalescent, the COVID-19 samples came from the United States, Italy and Spain.

This CDR3 is 15 amino acids long. The junction had 5 bases not matched to a gene; V was cut back by 1 base and J by 7 bases. Germline-derived CDR1 and CDR2 are LGHDT and YNNKEL (reference sequence). In the authors' workflow: Using reference gene primer amplification, nucleated cell counts were estimated. Assay used: immunoSEQ multiplex PCR; TCRdb lists only in-frame clones, some missing. From that table come the V and J calls and clone size; the DNA was used to work out D and trimming. The sample holds some 130,000 clones, about 72% seen once. Material: peripheral blood. This TCR was sampled from a man aged 60-69 years who had recovered from COVID-19. The genes are TRBV3-1 (or the pseudogene TRBV3-2) and TRBJ2-1; TRBD1 matches at 9 bases. The CDR3, as DNA: TGTGCCAGCAGCCAAGGGGGGACAGGGAAGAATGAGCAGTTCTTC. Encoded protein: CASSQGGTGKNEQFF.